This passage covers 19 T cell receptor beta chains from one sample sequenced in a study of T cell clones after liver transplantation. The table came from immunoSEQ multiplex PCR; TCRdb's copy has only in-frame clones and leaves some out. The data contain approximately 70,000 clones, roughly 80% of them singletons. The sequencing used CD4+ T cells from blood, collected less than 50 months after liver transplant. All receptors derive from a human patient who received a liver transplant. T cells may partly derive from the graft donor.

The chain links TRBV19 to TRBJ1-1; D not resolved. This CDR3 region has 14 residues. Germline assignment: CDR1 LNHDA and CDR2 SQIVND (reference sequence). V lost 11 bases and J lost 1, with 17 bases in between. CDR3 region: CAPDDLHANTEAFF. The CDR3 nucleotides are TGTGCCCCAGACGACCTACATGCGAACACTGAAGCTTTCTTT.

By proportion, this clone is medium-sized. The rearrangement links TRBV28 to TRBJ2-2; TRBD2 matches at 10 bases. CDR3 length equals 18 residues. CDR1 and CDR2 from the germline V gene are MDHEN and SYDVKM. The J segment lost 2 bases and the V segment lost 5 bases, leaving 11 bases of the junction unmatched. CDR3 in DNA: TGTGCCAGCAGTCTTAACGGACTAGCGGACAGAAACACCGGGGAGCTGTTTTTT. Its protein product is CASSLNGLADRNTGELFF.

The genes are TRBV7-2 and TRBJ2-2, with a weak D call TRBD1 (6 bases). Germline CDR1 SGHTA, CDR2 FQGNSA. The V end was cut by 5 bases, the J end by 0 bases, with 16 bases between. The CDR3 runs 17 residues. The CDR3 sequence is CASSHPRGQSNTGELFF. Here the CDR3 DNA reads TGTGCCAGCAGCCACCCTAGAGGACAGTCGAACACCGGGGAGCTGTTTTTT.

As regards this clone: Mismatch with germline at one junction end may stem from a read error. The rearrangement joins TRBV7-9 to TRBJ1-1, with 7 nucleotides matching TRBD1. Per the germline V gene, CDR1 is SEHNR and CDR2 is FQNEAQ (reference sequence). The CDR3 consists of 13 residues. The CDR3 DNA is TGTGCCAGCAGCATAGCAGGGGGCACTGAAGCTTTCTTT. Translation: CASSIAGGTEAFF.

The V gene is TRBV14, the J gene TRBJ2-7; a possible D gene is TRBD1 (6 bases). The V gene lost 6 bases and the J gene lost 7 bases, with 19 bases spanning the gap. Germline-derived CDR1 and CDR2 are SGHDN and FVKESK. The CDR3 covers 14 residues. This CDR3 reads CASRERTDTGEQYF. The CDR3 nucleotides are TGTGCCAGCAGGGAAAGGACAGACACCGGGGAGCAGTACTTC.

The rearrangement uses TRBV7-2 and TRBJ2-3, with D hard to call. The V and J ends lost 11 bases and 3 bases respectively, with 15 bases between them. Germline V CDR1 and CDR2: SGHTA, FQGNSA. The CDR3 extends over 13 amino acids. The CDR3 DNA sequence: TGTGCCGGCGGTGGAACACTTACAGATACGCAGTATTTT. It encodes CAGGGTLTDTQYF.

The chain uses TRBV19 and TRBJ1-3; D is unclear. The germline CDR1 and CDR2 sequences are LNHDA and SQIVND (reference sequence). The CDR3 has 12 amino acids. Trimming pared 7 bases from V and 7 bases from J, leaving 11 bases between. CDR3 loop: CASIGDGNTIYF. The CDR3 coding sequence is TGTGCCAGTATTGGAGACGGTAACACCATATATTTT.

The chain recombines TRBV11-2 with TRBJ2-2; the D is unclear. The germline V gene has CDR1 SGHAT and CDR2 FQNNGV. The CDR3 length is 14 residues. Trimming took off 5 bases at V and 9 bases at J, with 16 bases between the two ends. CDR3 loop: CASSPQGVGRELFF. The CDR3 bases are TGTGCCAGCAGCCCCCAAGGTGTGGGTCGGGAGCTGTTTTTT.

J is TRBJ2-5 and V is TRBV6-5, with 7 bases that match TRBD1. Per the germline V gene, CDR1 is MNHEY and CDR2 is SVGAGI. After removal of 4 bases from V and 5 bases from J, the junction contained 4 bases not matched to a gene. The CDR3 length is 13 residues. The CDR3 protein is CASSWTGSETQYF. The CDR3 DNA follows: TGTGCCAGCAGTTGGACAGGCTCCGAGACCCAGTACTTC.

The V and J genes are TRBV9 and TRBJ1-1; possibly TRBD1 for D (5 bases). The CDR3 sequence is 15 residues long. The germline V gene encodes CDR1 SGDLS and CDR2 YYNGEE. V was pared by 0 bases and J by 1 base, with 10 bases between. DNA of the CDR3: TGTGCCAGCAGCGTAGCCCCAGGGCCGAACACTGAAGCTTTCTTT. It translates to CASSVAPGPNTEAFF.

This CDR3 is CASSLLAGITDTQYF. The CDR3 DNA reads as TGTGCCAGCAGCTTGCTCGCAGGAATAACAGATACGCAGTATTTT. The chain is built from TRBV5-5 and TRBJ2-3; no firm D call. Germline V gene data show CDR1 as SGHKS and CDR2 as YYEKEE (reference sequence). The germline V and J ends were trimmed by 1 base and 3 bases, with 12 bases remaining between them. The CDR3 contains 15 residues. The complete variable domain, with remaining parts taken from reference TRBV5-5 and TRBJ2-3, reads DAGVTQSPTHLIKTRGQQVTLRCSPISGHKSVSWYQQVLGQGPQFIFQYYEKEERGRGNFPDRFSARQFPNYSSELNVNALLLGDSALYLCASSLLAGITDTQYFGPGTRLTVL.

The chain has TRBV7-9 and TRBJ2-1; D is unclear. This CDR3 comprises 14 residues. Trimming took off 7 bases at V and 6 bases at J, with 16 bases between the two ends. Germline V gene lookup returns CDR1 SEHNR and CDR2 FQNEAQ (reference sequence). The CDR3 DNA reads as TGTGCCAGCACCAACAAGCCGGGTAGCAATGAGCAGTTCTTC. Its translation: CASTNKPGSNEQFF. The full variable domain, with the rest looked up from reference TRBV7-9 and TRBJ2-1, is DTGVSQNPRHKITKRGQNVTFRCDPISEHNRLYWYRQTLGQGPEFLTYFQNEAQLEKSRLLSDRFSAERPKGSFSTLEIQRTEQGDSAMYLCASTNKPGSNEQFFGPGTRLTVL.

The chain employs TRBV5-1 and TRBJ2-2, with a weak D call TRBD2 (6 bases). V lost 2 bases to trimming and J lost 7 bases, with 15 bases between them. The CDR3 runs 15 residues. Germline V lookup: CDR1 SGHRS, CDR2 YFSETQ. This CDR3 reads CASSFETGVGGELFF. The CDR3 DNA reads TGCGCCAGCAGCTTTGAGACGGGAGTAGGCGGGGAGCTGTTTTTT.

This clone has more than one count but fewer than ten. The rearrangement links TRBV7-9 to TRBJ2-7; 13 bases align to TRBD2. The J segment lost 3 bases and the V segment lost 3 bases, leaving 5 bases of the junction unmatched. The CDR3 is 16 amino acids. Germline V gene data show CDR1 as SEHNR and CDR2 as FQNEAQ (reference sequence). The DNA of the CDR3 is TGTGCCAGCAGCTTGGTTGGGACTAGCGGGAACTACGAGCAGTACTTC. Translation gives CASSLVGTSGNYEQYF.

The chain joins TRBV6-1 to TRBJ2-3; D unclear. Germline assignment: CDR1 MNHNS and CDR2 SASEGT. The CDR3 sequence is 12 residues long. V lost 4 bases, J lost 2 bases, and 4 bases lay in between. CDR3 DNA sequence: TGTGCCAGCAGTGGAGACACAGATACGCAGTATTTT. This encodes CASSGDTDTQYF.

The J gene is TRBJ2-5, the V gene TRBV7-7; TRBD2 matches at 7 bases. Germline-derived CDR1 and CDR2 are SSHAT and FNYEAQ (reference sequence). The CDR3 loop spans 13 amino acids. V shed 11 bases, J shed 3 bases, and the junction held 9 bases outside the gene matches. As DNA, the CDR3 is TGTGCCTCCTCCACCGGGACTAAAGAGACCCAGTACTTC. Its protein product is CASSTGTKETQYF.

V is TRBV10-3 and J is TRBJ2-4; 8 bases map to TRBD2. The V segment lost 0 bases and the J segment 7 bases; nucleotides outside the gene matches: 5. Looked up from germline, CDR1 is ENHRY and CDR2 is SYGVKD. The CDR3 is made up of 15 amino acids. The CDR3 DNA reads TGTGCCATCAGTGAGTCGTGGCGGGGGGTCAACATTCAGTACTTC. This gives the protein CAISESWRGVNIQYF.

The CDR3 DNA sequence: TGTGCCAGCAGTCCTAGGACAGGCGGAGAGCAGTACTTC. Its protein product is CASSPRTGGEQYF. The chain joins TRBV28 to TRBJ2-7, with 7 bases matching TRBD1. Germline V CDR1 and CDR2: MDHEN, SYDVKM. The CDR3 spans 13 residues. V was clipped by 5 bases and J by 7 bases; unmatched bases: 8.

The chain recombines TRBV6-6 with TRBJ2-5, with D perhaps matching TRBD1 (5 bases). In germline, CDR1 is MNHNY, CDR2 SVGAGI (reference sequence). Trimming stripped 2 bases from V and 5 bases from J, with 15 bases between. The length of the CDR3 is 15 residues. CDR3 sequence (DNA): TGTGCCAGCAGTTACGCCGACAGTGTGCGGGAGACCCAGTACTTC. This encodes CASSYADSVRETQYF.